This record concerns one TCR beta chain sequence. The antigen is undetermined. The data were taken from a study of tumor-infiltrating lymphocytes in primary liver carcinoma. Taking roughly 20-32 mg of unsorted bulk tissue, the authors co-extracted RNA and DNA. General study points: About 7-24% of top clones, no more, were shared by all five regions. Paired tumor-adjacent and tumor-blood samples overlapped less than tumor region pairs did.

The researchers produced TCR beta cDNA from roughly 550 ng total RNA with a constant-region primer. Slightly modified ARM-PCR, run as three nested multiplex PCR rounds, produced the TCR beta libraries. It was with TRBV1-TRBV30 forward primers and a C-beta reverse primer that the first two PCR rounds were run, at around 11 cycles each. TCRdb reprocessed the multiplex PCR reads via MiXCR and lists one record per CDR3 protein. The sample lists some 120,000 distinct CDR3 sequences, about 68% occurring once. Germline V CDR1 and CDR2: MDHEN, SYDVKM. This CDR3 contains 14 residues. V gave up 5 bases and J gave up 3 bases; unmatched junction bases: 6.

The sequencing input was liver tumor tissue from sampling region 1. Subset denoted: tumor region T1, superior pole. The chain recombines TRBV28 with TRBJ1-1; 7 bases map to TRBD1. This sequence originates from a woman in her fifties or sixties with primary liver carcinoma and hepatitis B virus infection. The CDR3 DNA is TGTGCCAGCAGTCGGGCAACAGGGGACACTGAAGCTTTCTTT. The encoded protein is CASSRATGDTEAFF. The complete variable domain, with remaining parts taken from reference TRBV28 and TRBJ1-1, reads DVKVTQSSRYLVKRTGEKVFLECVQDMDHENMFWYRQDPGLGLRLIYFSYDVKMKEKGDIPEGYSVSREKKERFSLILESASTNQTSMYLCASSRATGDTEAFFGQGTRLTVV.